Following are 8 T cell receptor beta chains from one sample sequenced in a study of control samples from healthy donors and cancer patients. Profiling relied on immunoSEQ multiplex PCR, and the TCRdb table lists in-frame clones only, not all of them. Of some 160,000 clones listed, about 93% are singletons. Material for sequencing was blood. The source of these receptors is a woman in her twenties or thirties in good health.

The J gene is TRBJ2-1, the V gene TRBV7-2; 7 positions agree with TRBD2. The CDR3 covers 19 residues. Germline CDR1 and CDR2: SGHTA and FQGNSA. V was clipped by 4 bases and J by 0 bases; unmatched bases: 15. In DNA, the CDR3 is TGTGCCAGCAGCTCCCCGGGGGGAGCCCAGCCTCGCTCCTACAATGAGCAGTTCTTC. The encoded protein is CASSSPGGAQPRSYNEQFF.

In the case of this clone: One junction end does not reproduce the germline sequence, and a read error may be involved. The chain combines TRBV7-2 with TRBJ2-7; TRBD2 aligns across 8 bases. The CDR3 loop spans 15 amino acids. Per the germline V gene, CDR1 is SGHTA and CDR2 is FQGNSA. In DNA, the CDR3 is TGTGCCAGCAGATTAGGACTAGCTGGCGGGGGCGAGCAGTACTTC. Translating it yields CASRLGLAGGGEQYF. The full variable domain, completed using reference TRBV7-2 and TRBJ2-7, is GAGVSQSPSNKVTEKGKDVELRCDPISGHTALYWYRQSLGQGLEFLIYFQGNSAPDKSGLPSDRFSAERTGGSVSTLTIQRTQQEDSAVYLCASRLGLAGGGEQYFGPGTRLTVT.

This sequence joins TRBV28 and TRBJ1-2, with a possible D match to TRBD1 (6 bases). The V gene's germline CDR1 is MDHEN and CDR2 SYDVKM. With 1 base removed from V and 6 bases from J, the gap between germline ends came to 12 bases. The CDR3 has 14 amino acids. The CDR3 loop is CASSLSGAFHGYTF. In DNA, the CDR3 is TGTGCCAGCAGTTTATCGGGGGCCTTTCATGGCTACACCTTC.

The rearrangement joins TRBV4-1 to TRBJ1-5, with D tentatively TRBD1 (5 bases). This CDR3 has 17 residues. Trimming shortened V by 0 bases and J by 1 base, and 13 bases separated the two germline ends. In germline, CDR1 is MGHRA, CDR2 YSYEKL. The CDR3 here is CASSQEGYWGSNQPQHF. In DNA form, the CDR3 reads TGCGCCAGCAGCCAAGAAGGGTACTGGGGGAGCAATCAGCCCCAGCATTTT.

The count of this clone is one. The chain employs TRBV12-2 and TRBJ2-7; TRBD2 is the table's D call and was not checked against the DNA. TRBV12-2 is classified as a pseudogene. The CDR3 loop spans 14 amino acids. CDR3 DNA: TGTGCAAGTCCCTCCCGGGAGAGCTCCTACGAGCAGTACTTC. It yields the protein CASPSRESSYEQYF.

The CDR3 sequence: CASTGRGARTDTQYF. In nucleotides, the CDR3 is TGTGCCAGCACCGGAAGAGGCGCCCGGACAGATACGCAGTATTTT. The rearrangement uses TRBV5-8 and TRBJ2-3; D remains unclear. Germline V gene lookup returns CDR1 SGHTS and CDR2 YDEGEE. Between the trimmed V and J ends, which lost 6 bases and 3 bases, there was a span of 17 bases. This CDR3 spans 15 amino acids. The full variable domain, its missing parts supplied by reference TRBV5-8 and TRBJ2-3, is EAGVTQSPTHLIKTRGQQATLRCSPISGHTSVYWYQQALGLGLQFLLWYDEGEERNRGNFPPRFSGRQFPNYSSELNVNALELEDSALYLCASTGRGARTDTQYFGPGTRLTVL.

The chain is built from TRBV11-2 and TRBJ1-4, with unresolved D. The CDR3 loop spans 15 amino acids. V lost 0 bases and J lost 9, with 14 bases in between. Germline V CDR1 and CDR2: SGHAT, FQNNGV. CDR3 nucleotides: TGTGCCAGCAGCTTAGAAGGTGGTGGGGAAAAAAAACTGTTTTTT. Protein sequence: CASSLEGGGEKKLFF.

This chain uses TRBV24-1 with TRBJ1-3, with a weak D call TRBD1 (6 bases). This CDR3 has 14 amino acids. The germline V and J ends were trimmed by 4 bases and 3 bases, with 9 bases remaining between them. In germline, CDR1 is KGHDR, CDR2 SFDVKD. CDR3: CATSEGGGGNTIYF. The CDR3 region has the DNA TGTGCCACCAGTGAAGGGGGAGGTGGAAACACCATATATTTT.